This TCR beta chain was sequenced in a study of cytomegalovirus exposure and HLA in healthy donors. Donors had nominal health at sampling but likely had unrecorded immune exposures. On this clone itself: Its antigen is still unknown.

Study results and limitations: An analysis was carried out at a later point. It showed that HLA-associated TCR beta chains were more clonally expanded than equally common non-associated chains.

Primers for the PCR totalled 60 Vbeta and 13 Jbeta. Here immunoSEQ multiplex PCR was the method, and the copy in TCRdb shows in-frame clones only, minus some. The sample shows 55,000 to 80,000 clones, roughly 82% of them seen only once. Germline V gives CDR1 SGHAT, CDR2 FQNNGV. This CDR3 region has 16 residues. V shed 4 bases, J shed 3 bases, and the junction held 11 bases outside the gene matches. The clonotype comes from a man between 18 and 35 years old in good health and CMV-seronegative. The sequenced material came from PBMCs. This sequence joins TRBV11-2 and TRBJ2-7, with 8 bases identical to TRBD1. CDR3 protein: CASSSPDRGFGYEQYF. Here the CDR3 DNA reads TGTGCCAGCAGCTCCCCAGACAGGGGCTTCGGCTACGAGCAGTACTTC.